This T cell receptor (beta chain) was retrieved from a study of T cell repertoires in cytomegalovirus infection. Study information: Well-studied HLA-B-restricted epitopes and recently identified HLA-C-restricted epitopes of CMV were both used in the study. CMV infection together with matching HLA type was indicated by public TCR beta signatures. General observations from the study: The ex vivo response showed dominance by HLA-C-restricted CMV-specific TCR beta clonotypes.

V lost 7 bases and J lost 4, with 11 bases in between. The CDR3 contains 13 residues. The sample holds a few counts of this clonotype. Its matching antigen is unknown. TCRdb redid the calling of the reads with MiXCR, one entry per CDR3 protein. The sample lists nearly 700,000 distinct CDR3 sequences, roughly 36% seen once, with around a sixth in the top ten. The sequencing used cultured PBMCs, collected from culture after CMV antigen stimulation. This rearrangement joins TRBV12-3 or TRBV12-4 to TRBJ1-5, with TRBD1 as a possible D gene (6 bases). This clonotype originated in a human donor in good health (CMV status not recorded). Some clones in this sample may be carry-over from other donors' samples. CDR3 sequence (DNA): TGTGCCAGCAAACAGGGAGAGAATCAGCCCCAGCATTTT. Translation: CASKQGENQPQHF.